This T cell receptor (beta chain) was found in a study of immune cell composition in non-small cell lung cancer. Study observations and caveats: Approximately 73% of squamous and 30% to 35% of adenocarcinoma cases had tumour-associated clones >0.5%.

Measured with immunoSEQ multiplex PCR; TCRdb has only the in-frame clones, and not every one. The data contain about 2,800 clones, about four fifths of them singletons. About this clone: Antigen specificity is unknown.

This CDR3 has 15 amino acids. Germline CDR1 reads LNHDA; CDR2 reads SQIVND (reference sequence). J lost 12 bases, V lost 0 bases, and 9 bases had no gene match. The clonotype was recovered from a human donor with non-small cell lung cancer. This chain links TRBV19 with TRBJ2-5, with 11 nucleotides matching TRBD2. Sample: lung tumor tissue. The CDR3 region has the DNA TGTGCCAGTAGTATAGATCCAATAGCGGGAGGGGCCAAGTACTTC. Protein: CASSIDPIAGGAKYF.